The 19 T cell receptor beta chains below come from one sample, sequenced in a study of blood T cell repertoires in COVID-19. Assay used: immunoSEQ multiplex PCR; TCRdb lists only in-frame clones, some missing. The sample records tens of thousands of clones, roughly nine tenths being singletons. Sequencing used peripheral blood. These receptor sequences come from a human donor in a cohort sampled during active COVID-19.

V is TRBV21-1 and J is TRBJ2-7; the D call of TRBD1 is as the table states it, not checked on the DNA. TRBV21-1 is assigned pseudogene status. The CDR3 extends over 14 amino acids. CDR3 nucleotide sequence: TGTGCCAGCAGCAAAGGTCAGGGGGCCTACGAGCAGTACTTC. It is translated as CASSKGQGAYEQYF.

V is TRBV28 and J is TRBJ2-5; 9 positions agree with TRBD1. Trimming took 7 bases from V and 10 from J; bases not matched to a gene: 16. CDR3 length: 15 residues. Per germline, CDR1 MDHEN and CDR2 SYDVKM. The chain's CDR3 is CASILGQGPRDSQYF. CDR3 nucleotide sequence: TGTGCCAGCATCCTGGGACAGGGACCAAGAGATAGCCAGTACTTC.

The chain carries TRBV6-2 or TRBV6-3 and TRBJ1-2; TRBD1 might be the D (5 bases). The CDR3 spans 16 residues. The germline gives CDR1 MNHEY, CDR2 SVGEGT. The V and J ends lost 4 bases and 0 bases respectively, with 15 bases between them. CDR3 sequence reads: CASSLWGPNSNYGYTF. The CDR3, as DNA: TGTGCCAGCAGTTTATGGGGCCCAAACTCTAACTATGGCTACACCTTC.

This chain uses TRBV7-3 with TRBJ1-4, with D possibly being TRBD1 (6 bases). CDR3 length equals 16 residues. V was clipped by 4 bases and J by 10 bases, with 22 bases between them. Germline CDR1 SGHTA, CDR2 FQGTGA. The CDR3: CASSSRSQGKLLKLFF. CDR3 DNA: TGTGCCAGCAGCTCGAGGTCGCAGGGGAAACTTTTAAAACTGTTTTTT.

The chain combines TRBV10-3 with TRBJ2-3, with D possibly being TRBD2 (6 bases). With 5 bases removed from V and 2 bases from J, the gap between germline ends came to 11 bases. The germline V gene has CDR1 ENHRY and CDR2 SYGVKD. The CDR3 is 14 amino acids. The CDR3: CAISFRGTTDTQYF. The CDR3 DNA reads TGTGCCATCAGTTTCCGGGGGACCACAGATACGCAGTATTTT.

This sequence joins TRBV4-1 and TRBJ2-1, with 11 bases matching TRBD2. Trimming removed 0 bases from V and 7 bases from J; junction bases left unmatched: 11. Germline V CDR1 and CDR2: MGHRA, YSYEKL. The CDR3 extends over 18 amino acids. The chain's CDR3 is CASSQDRRRGLAVNEQFF. As DNA, the CDR3 is TGCGCCAGCAGCCAAGATAGGAGAAGGGGACTAGCGGTTAATGAGCAGTTCTTC.

The rearrangement links TRBV6-2 or TRBV6-3 to TRBJ2-6; tentatively, D is TRBD2 (6 bases). Trimming left V 2 bases short and J 0 bases short, with 14 bases between. The CDR3 contains 18 residues. Germline assignment: CDR1 MNHEY and CDR2 SVGEGT. The CDR3, as DNA: TGTGCCAGCAGTTACGGGACTGCCCCAGTCTCTGGGGCCAACGTCCTGACTTTC. This translates into CASSYGTAPVSGANVLTF.

V and J are TRBV5-8 and TRBJ2-7; 10 bases agree with TRBD1. V lost 9 bases and J lost 2; bases outside the gene matches: 8. The germline CDR1 and CDR2 sequences are SGHTS and YDEGEE. The CDR3 contains 14 residues. This CDR3 reads CANARTGGPYEQYF. Here the CDR3 DNA reads TGTGCCAACGCCCGGACAGGGGGTCCCTACGAGCAGTACTTC.

The CDR3 DNA reads as TGTGCCAGCAGCTCCGGACAGGGGAACCGGGGCAATCAGCCCCAGCATTTT. Translation: CASSSGQGNRGNQPQHF. V gene TRBV7-2 combines with J gene TRBJ1-5; 9 bases match TRBD1. J was trimmed by 2 bases and V by 4 bases; bases with no gene match: 9. Germline-derived CDR1 and CDR2 are SGHTA and FQGNSA. The CDR3 extends over 17 amino acids.

The chain employs TRBV5-4 and TRBJ2-6; 7 positions agree with TRBD1. This CDR3 has 16 residues. With V trimmed by 4 bases and J by 3 bases, 7 bases remained unmatched. The germline gives CDR1 SGHNT, CDR2 YYREEE (reference sequence). The chain's CDR3 is CASSNPNRGGANVLTF. CDR3 nucleotides: TGTGCCAGCAGCAACCCGAACAGGGGTGGGGCCAACGTCCTGACTTTC.

The DNA for the CDR3 is TGTGCCAGTAGTCCCAGGCGGGGGCTGGAGACCCAGTACTTC. This encodes CASSPRRGLETQYF. V and J are TRBV19 and TRBJ2-5, with D tentatively TRBD2 (7 bases). Germline CDR1 reads LNHDA; CDR2 reads SQIVND (reference sequence). The CDR3 contains 14 residues. The germline V and J ends were trimmed by 5 bases and 5 bases, with 15 bases remaining between them.

This chain uses TRBV6-5 with TRBJ1-5; 8 nucleotides agree with TRBD1. V lost 0 bases, J lost 6 bases, and 4 bases stayed unmatched. CDR3 length: 15 amino acids. CDR1 and CDR2 from the germline V gene are MNHEY and SVGAGI. In nucleotides, the CDR3 is TGTGCCAGCAGTTACTCCTTCAGGGGGCTTCAGCCCCAGCATTTT. This encodes CASSYSFRGLQPQHF.

A note on this clone: The junction differs from germline at one of its ends, possibly a read error. The gene calls are TRBV7-7 and TRBJ1-5, with TRBD1 identical over 11 bases. The CDR3 runs to 18 residues. Germline V gene lookup returns CDR1 SSHAT and CDR2 FNYEAQ (reference sequence). The CDR3 nucleotides are TGTGCTAGCAGCCCGCGCCGGACAGGGGGCCGTGCCGATCAGCCCCAGCATTTT. It specifies CASSPRRTGGRADQPQHF.

CDR3 in DNA: TGCGCCAGCAGCCTTCAGCGGCGAGGAGTCGCTGAAGCTTTCTTT. Translation gives CASSLQRRGVAEAFF. The V and J genes are TRBV4-1 and TRBJ1-1; D gene unclear. V gave up 4 bases and J gave up 6 bases, with 18 bases separating them. CDR1 is MGHRA, CDR2 YSYEKL, per germline. The CDR3 consists of 15 residues.

The chain is built from TRBV3-1 (or the pseudogene TRBV3-2) and TRBJ2-7; no reliable D call. Germline CDR1 LGHDT, CDR2 YNNKEL (reference sequence). The CDR3 spans 13 residues. Trimming left V 0 bases short and J 6 bases short, with 9 bases between. For the CDR3, the DNA is TGTGCCAGCAGCCAAGATCGAGTTCTCGAGCAGTACTTC. Protein sequence: CASSQDRVLEQYF.

The chain joins TRBV27 to TRBJ1-2, with TRBD1 identical over 8 bases. This CDR3 is built from 13 residues. Per germline, CDR1 MNHEY and CDR2 SMNVEV (reference sequence). V lost 3 bases and J lost 6; bases outside the gene matches: 3. CDR3 protein: CASSFRGLDGYTF. CDR3 coding DNA: TGTGCCAGCAGTTTCAGGGGGCTCGATGGCTACACCTTC.

The V and J genes are TRBV14 and TRBJ1-4; TRBD1 is a possible D gene (5 bases). Germline CDR1 SGHDN, CDR2 FVKESK. The V gene lost 3 bases and the J gene lost 0 bases, with 11 bases spanning the gap. The CDR3 extends over 16 amino acids. CDR3 region: CASSHPPGATNEKLFF. As DNA, the CDR3 is TGTGCCAGCAGCCACCCTCCGGGGGCAACTAATGAAAAACTGTTTTTT.

The chain joins TRBV18 to TRBJ1-3, with D tentatively TRBD1 (6 bases). CDR3 length: 14 residues. The V end lost 6 bases, the J end lost 4 bases, and 13 bases lay between the germline ends. Looked up from germline, CDR1 is KGHSH and CDR2 is LQKENI. The CDR3 coding sequence is TGTGCCAGCTCGCCCGGGACACCAGGAAACACCATATATTTT. Encoded protein: CASSPGTPGNTIYF. The complete variable domain, with remaining parts taken from reference TRBV18 and TRBJ1-3, reads NAGVMQNPRHLVRRRGQEARLRCSPMKGHSHVYWYRQLPEEGLKFMVYLQKENIIDESGMPKERFSAEFPKEGPSILRIQQVVRGDSAAYFCASSPGTPGNTIYFGEGSWLTVV.

The genes are TRBV7-9 and TRBJ2-1; TRBD2 might be the D (6 bases). V was trimmed by 1 base and J by 0 bases, leaving 7 bases between them. The CDR3 spans 15 residues. Per germline, CDR1 SEHNR and CDR2 FQNEAQ (reference sequence). The DNA for the CDR3 is TGTGCCAGCAGCTTAGTCGGGGGCTCCTACAATGAGCAGTTCTTC. As protein: CASSLVGGSYNEQFF.